The TCR beta chain described here comes from a study of CD8 T cells in Susac syndrome. V shed 5 bases and J 5 bases; nucleotides not matched to a gene: 7. The CDR3 has 15 residues. Germline V gives CDR1 LGHNA, CDR2 YNFKEQ. With random hexamers, about 0.45 to 1 ug RNA was reverse transcribed. It was immunoSEQ multiplex PCR that amplified TCR beta CDR3 across 54 Vbeta and 13 Jbeta. TCRdb redid the calling of the immunoSEQ multiplex PCR reads with MiXCR, one entry per CDR3 protein. The sample carries around 300,000 distinct CDR3 sequences, over 75% recorded once. The V call is TRBV4-2, the J call TRBJ2-3; TRBD2 agrees at 10 bases. This TCR derives from a human donor with multiple sclerosis. The specimen was CD8+ T cells from PBMCs. CDR3 region: CASSSQREGEDTQYF. CDR3 nucleotide sequence: TGTGCCAGCAGCTCCCAGCGGGAGGGGGAAGATACGCAGTATTTT.